A single sample gave rise to the 16 T cell receptor delta chains below, sequenced in a study of γδ T cells in repeated Plasmodium falciparum infection. TCRdb re-processed the multiplex PCR reads using CATT. Found here are under 50,000 delta-chain clones, 1.6% of them singletons; the top ten hold about 8.6%. Flow sorting of PBMC yielded separate Vgamma9/Vdelta2+ and Vdelta2-negative gammadelta T cell populations for bulk repertoire analysis. Input material: gamma-delta T cells from blood. The receptors originated from a pool of human donors (malaria-infected and uninfected, not separated).

This clone appeared many times. The protein given by TCRdb reflects a much larger clone and differs at residue 18 from this DNA's translation, likely from a read error; the protein shown is the DNA's translation. Other DNA sequences in the sample encode the same CDR3. The chain uses TRDV1 and TRDJ4; 9 bases align to TRDD3. In germline, CDR1 is TSWWSYY, CDR2 QGS. CDR3 length equals 19 residues. The CDR3 nucleotides are TGTGCTCTTGGGGTGAGCTTCCCACCCCGTACTGGGGGAGACAGACCCCTGACCTTT. Its translation: CALGVSFPPRTGGDRPLTF.

This clone was seen a few times. A far bigger clonotype differs at one base, so this is likely a read error. Other DNA variants within this sample encode the same CDR3. The V call is TRDV1, the J call TRDJ1; TRDD2 aligns across 7 bases. The J gene was missing in TCRdb and was found by matching the end of the DNA to germline. Unmatched junction bases numbered 26, after V lost 4 bases and J lost 0 bases. Germline-derived CDR1 and CDR2 are TSWWSYY and QGS. This CDR3 is 22 amino acids long. The CDR3 protein is CALGGPSSPVLWRFLYTDKLIF. The CDR3 nucleotides are TGTGCTCTTGGGGGTCCTTCCTCCCCAGTTCTCTGGCGTTTCTTGTACACCGATAAACTCATCTTT.

This clone was seen repeatedly, ten times or more. The protein held in TCRdb is that of a much larger clone and does not match this DNA's translation at residue 6, likely because of a read error; the protein shown is translated from the DNA. The genes are TRDV2 and TRDJ1; TRDD3 matches at 13 bases. The J gene, not given by TCRdb, was assigned here from a germline match of the nucleotide sequence. Germline V gives CDR1 GEAIGNYY, CDR2 EKD. Losses at the gene ends were 7 bases for V and 1 base for J; bases not matched to a gene: 26. The CDR3 consists of 22 residues. In DNA form, the CDR3 reads TGTGCCTGGCTATTTCCTTGCTCTCGGACTGGGGGATACGGAGTATGCACCGATAAACTCATCTTT. Translated: CAWLFPCSRTGGYGVCTDKLIF.

This clone was counted between two and nine times. With only one base between it and a far larger clone, this is likely a read error. Other DNA sequences in the sample encode the same CDR3. The J gene is TRDJ1, the V gene TRDV1, with 13 nucleotides matching TRDD3. Germline V gives CDR1 TSWWSYY, CDR2 QGS. The CDR3 consists of 19 residues. The CDR3 DNA reads TGTGCTCTTGGGGAAATCCGGTACTGGGGGATACGGCCTACCGATAAACTCATCTTC. As protein: CALGEIRYWGIRPTDKLIF.

In this sample, this clone turned up a few times. This likely reflects a read error, since a far larger clone is one base away. At the DNA level, this CDR3 is encoded by other sequences in the same sample as well. The V gene is given as TRDV1, and no J gene call is available; TRDD3, the table's D call, lacks a check against the DNA. CDR1 and CDR2 from the germline V gene are TSWWSYY and QGS. The CDR3 loop spans 16 amino acids. The CDR3 region has the DNA TGTGCTCTTGGGGAACTTGTGCTAGGGAGGGCCGATAAGCTCATCTTT. It is translated as CALGELVLGRADKLIF.

Remarks on this clone: An end of the junction differs from the germline gene, which may be a read error. This sequence joins TRDV1 and TRDJ1, with 10 positions matching TRDD3. The J gene, absent from TCRdb, was called here by matching the DNA to germline. Germline CDR1 TSWWSYY, CDR2 QGS. This CDR3 has 21 residues. The CDR3 is CALGARAYPWTGGFATDKLIF. The CDR3 DNA sequence: TGTGCTCTTGGGGCTCGGGCTTACCCCTGGACTGGGGGATTCGCCACCGACAAACTCATCTTT.

Ten or more counts support this clone. TCRdb has a much larger clone's protein, which differs at residue 16 from the translation of this DNA, likely because of a read error; what is shown is the protein translated from the DNA. This chain joins TRDV2 and TRDJ3; TRDD3 agrees at 7 bases. CDR1 GEAIGNYY and CDR2 EKD come from the germline V gene. The CDR3 length is 22 residues. The CDR3 DNA reads as TGTGCCTGTGACGACGTCCAATCCGAGGATACGAACTCATCCTGGTACACCCGACAGATGTTTTTC. Translating it yields CACDDVQSEDTNSSWYTRQMFF.

About this clone: A read error is the likely source, as a far larger clone sits one nucleotide away. Different DNA sequences within this sample yield the same CDR3. The V call is TRDV1, the J call TRDJ1; 11 positions match TRDD3. Germline-derived CDR1 and CDR2 are TSWWSYY and QGS. CDR3 length: 21 amino acids. The CDR3 nucleotides are TGTGCTCTTGGGGAACGGTCTCGAGGGCTACCCTCTGGGGGATACACCGATAAGCTCATCTTT. It yields the protein CALGERSRGLPSGGYTDKLIF.

The table lists this clone with a few counts. A far larger clone is one base from this, pointing to a likely read error. At the DNA level, this CDR3 is encoded by other sequences in the same sample as well. The chain recombines TRDV1 with TRDJ1; 7 positions match TRDD3. Because TCRdb records no J gene, it was assigned here through a match of the DNA to germline. Germline lookup yields CDR1 TSWWSYY and CDR2 QGS. This CDR3 comprises 19 residues. Trimming removed 2 bases from V and 2 bases from J; junction bases left unmatched: 17. In DNA, the CDR3 is TGTGCTCTTGGGGAATCTACGCAGTACTGGGGAGTGTATACCGATAAACTCATCTTT. This encodes CALGESTQYWGVYTDKLIF.

This clone was seen a handful of times. This DNA's translation and the protein TCRdb lists, from a much larger clone, do not match at residue 8, likely due to a read error; the protein shown is translated from the DNA. In DNA, the CDR3 is TGTGCTCTTGGGGAACCACATCTTCCGGGATACACCGATAAACTCATCTTT. Amino acid sequence: CALGEPHLPGYTDKLIF. V usage is TRDV1 and J usage is TRDJ1, with D perhaps matching TRDD2 or TRDD3 (5 bases each). Germline V gene sequence: CDR1 TSWWSYY, CDR2 QGS. The CDR3 consists of 17 residues. Trimming took off 1 base at V and 0 bases at J, with 15 bases between the two ends.

About this clone: A much larger clone is a single base away; this may be a read error. The V gene is given as TRDV2, and no J gene call is available; TRDD3, the table's D call, lacks a check against the DNA. CDR3 length equals 14 residues. Germline CDR1 GEAIGNYY, CDR2 EKD. The CDR3 sequence: CACDILGAHDKLIF. DNA for the CDR3: TGTGCCTGTGACATCCTGGGGGCTCACGATAAGCTCATCTTT.

This clone showed up many times. The chain carries TRDV1 and TRDJ1, with TRDD3 matching over 9 bases. With V trimmed by 8 bases and J by 0 bases, 10 bases remained unmatched. The germline V gene has CDR1 TSWWSYY and CDR2 QGS. This CDR3 spans 16 amino acids. CDR3: CALLYWGSEYTDKLIF. Written as DNA, the CDR3 is TGTGCTCTTCTGTACTGGGGGAGCGAATACACCGATAAACTCATCTTT.

Of note for this clone: For this DNA, TCRdb reports the protein of a much larger clone, which diverges at residue 13, most likely from a read error; the protein presented here is translated directly from the DNA. The V segment is TRDV1, and no J call was made; the listed D gene, TRDD3, was not tested against the DNA. Germline lookup yields CDR1 TSWWSYY and CDR2 QGS. This CDR3 contains 15 residues. CDR3 DNA: TGTGCTCTTGGGGAATTGGGGTTTTACACCGATAAACCCATCTTT. Its protein is CALGELGFYTDKPIF.

This clone came up a few times. A far larger clone is just one base off, so this is likely a read error. Other DNA sequences from this sample encode an identical CDR3 as well. CDR3 nucleotide sequence: TGTGCTCTTGGGTTTCAACCGTCCACAGCGGTACTGAGGGTCTTTAAGACCGATAAACTCATTTTT. This codes for CALGFQPSTAVLRVFKTDKLIF. The V gene is TRDV1, but the J gene lacks a call; the table's D call, TRDD3, has no DNA check behind it. The germline gives CDR1 TSWWSYY, CDR2 QGS. There are 22 residues in the CDR3.

Only a few counts were recorded for this clone. TCRdb has a much larger clone's protein, which differs at residue 5 from the translation of this DNA, likely because of a read error; what is shown is the protein translated from the DNA. The chain uses TRDV1 and TRDJ1; 7 bases match TRDD3. The V gene end was trimmed by 3 bases and the J gene end by 5 bases; junction bases not matched to a gene: 15. Germline V CDR1 and CDR2: TSWWSYY, QGS. The CDR3 length is 17 residues. Here the CDR3 reads CALGDYSLGYYRDKLIF. CDR3 DNA: TGTGCTCTTGGGGATTACAGCCTGGGATACTACCGGGATAAACTCATCTTT.

In the case of this clone: TCRdb shows a much larger clone's protein in place of this DNA's translation, and the two differ at residue 14, likely through a read error; the protein shown is translated from the DNA. The chain carries TRDV2 and TRDJ1; TRDD3 matches at 12 bases. Germline V gene sequence: CDR1 GEAIGNYY, CDR2 EKD. This CDR3 contains 19 residues. V shed 1 base and J 5 bases; nucleotides not matched to a gene: 16. In DNA form, the CDR3 reads TGTGCCTGTGACACACTTGATCTGGGGGATACGGCCAAGAAAGATAAACTCATCTTT. Translating gives CACDTLDLGDTAKKDKLIF.